What follows are 5 T cell receptor beta chains derived from one specimen sequenced in a study of tumor and adjacent non-tumor tissue in lung cancer. No cell sorting was done before RNA was extracted from the tissue. Three rounds of nested PCR, following a modified ARM-PCR protocol, produced the TCRbeta library. TCRdb re-derived calls from the multiplex PCR reads in MiXCR, one entry per CDR3 protein. The table records some 99,000 distinct CDR3 sequences, more than 70% of them present only once. The sequenced sample consisted of lung tumor tissue. These receptor sequences come from a woman aged 55-69 years with non-small cell lung cancer.

The rearrangement joins TRBV11-3 to TRBJ2-3; unclear D gene. The CDR3 contains 12 residues. Germline V CDR1 and CDR2: SGHNT, YENEEA. The CDR3 DNA follows: TGTGTCAACAGCTTAAACACAGATACGCAGTATTTT. It is translated as CVNSLNTDTQYF.

This clonotype was picked up many times. The chain has TRBV29-1 and TRBJ1-4, with TRBD1 as a possible D gene (5 bases). The CDR3 length is 14 residues. The germline gives CDR1 SQVTM, CDR2 ANQGSEA. V shed 1 base and J shed 6 bases, with 12 bases lying between them. The DNA of the CDR3 is TGCAGCGTTGAAGGCCCGACAGACTATGAAAAACTGTTTTTT. Its protein is CSVEGPTDYEKLFF.

This clonotype was picked up a small number of times. V usage is TRBV29-1 and J usage is TRBJ2-7; weak D call: TRBD2 (6 bases). Between the trimmed V and J ends, which lost 1 base and 3 bases, there was a span of 10 bases. Germline CDR1 SQVTM, CDR2 ANQGSEA. The CDR3 is 13 residues long. DNA for the CDR3: TGCAGCGTTGAAGGCGGGATGGGCTACGAGCAGTACTTC. This sequence encodes CSVEGGMGYEQYF.

V is TRBV28 and J is TRBJ2-4; TRBD1 matches 8 bases. J gave up 2 bases and V 5 bases, and 11 bases lay outside the gene matches. Germline CDR1 MDHEN, CDR2 SYDVKM. This CDR3 has 17 amino acids. In DNA form, the CDR3 reads TGTGCCAGCAGTAGCCCACAGGGGGGACACCCCAAAAACATTCAGTACTTC. Its translation is CASSSPQGGHPKNIQYF.

A word on this clonotype: Germline is not matched at one junction end, which may reflect a read error. V usage is TRBV4-2 and J usage is TRBJ2-7; the D gene is possibly TRBD1 (7 bases). The CDR3 contains 13 residues. From germline, CDR1 is LGHNA and CDR2 YNFKEQ. CDR3 in amino acids: CTSRLGQTYKQYF. The CDR3 coding sequence is TGTACTAGCAGATTGGGACAGACCTACAAGCAGTACTTC.